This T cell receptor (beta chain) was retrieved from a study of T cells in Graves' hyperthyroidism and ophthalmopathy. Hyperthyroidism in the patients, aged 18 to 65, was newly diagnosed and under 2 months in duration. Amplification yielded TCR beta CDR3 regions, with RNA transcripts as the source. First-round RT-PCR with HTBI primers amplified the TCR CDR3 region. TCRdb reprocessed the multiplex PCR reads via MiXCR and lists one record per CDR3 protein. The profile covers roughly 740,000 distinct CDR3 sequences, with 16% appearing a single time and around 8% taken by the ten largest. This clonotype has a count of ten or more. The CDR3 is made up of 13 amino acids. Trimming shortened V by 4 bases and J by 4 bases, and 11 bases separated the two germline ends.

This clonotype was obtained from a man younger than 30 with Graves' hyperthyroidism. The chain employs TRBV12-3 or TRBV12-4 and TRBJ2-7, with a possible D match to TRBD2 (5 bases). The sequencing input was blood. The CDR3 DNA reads TGTGCCAGCAGTTCCAATAGGAGGTACGAGCAGTACTTC. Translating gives CASSSNRRYEQYF.